Each of the 20 T cell receptor beta chains below was sequenced from the same sample in a study of tissue T cells after allogeneic stem cell transplantation. Clones were read by immunoSEQ multiplex PCR, and TCRdb kept only the in-frame ones, dropping some. The table records about 43,000 clones, 80% to 95% of them present only once. Material: blood, obtained before transplantation. The origin of the receptors is a woman between 35 and 70 years old who later had graft-versus-host disease after an allogeneic stem cell transplant.

The V call is TRBV4-1, the J call TRBJ2-1; D may be TRBD1 (6 bases). This CDR3 contains 15 residues. The V end lost 1 base, the J end lost 7 bases, and 14 bases lay between the germline ends. Germline V gives CDR1 MGHRA, CDR2 YSYEKL. This CDR3 reads CASSQAPRDNNEQFF. CDR3 DNA sequence: TGCGCCAGCAGCCAAGCCCCCCGGGACAATAATGAGCAGTTCTTC.

The chain carries TRBV4-1 and TRBJ2-7; D is possibly TRBD1 (6 bases). CDR3 length: 16 amino acids. Germline CDR1 reads MGHRA; CDR2 reads YSYEKL. V lost 4 bases and J lost 4, with 20 bases in between. This CDR3 is CASSPSRPTRGYEQYF. Written as DNA, the CDR3 is TGCGCCAGCAGCCCTAGCCGGCCTACTAGGGGGTACGAGCAGTACTTC.

V usage is TRBV27 and J usage is TRBJ1-1; TRBD1 aligns across 7 bases. From germline, CDR1 is MNHEY and CDR2 SMNVEV (reference sequence). V lost 6 bases, J lost 0 bases, and 7 bases stayed unmatched. There are 15 residues in the CDR3. The chain's CDR3 is CASSRRGTVNTEAFF. The DNA for the CDR3 is TGTGCCAGCAGCCGCCGGGGGACAGTGAACACTGAAGCTTTCTTT.

The rearrangement uses TRBV6-5 and TRBJ1-2, with 7 bases that match TRBD1. Germline CDR1 MNHEY, CDR2 SVGAGI. With 4 bases clipped from V and 5 bases from J, the junction kept 4 bases outside the gene matches. The CDR3 length is 13 residues. The CDR3, as DNA: TGTGCCAGCAGTTTTGACAGGGCGTATGGCTACACCTTC. This gives the protein CASSFDRAYGYTF.

This chain links TRBV7-6 with TRBJ1-4; the D is unclear. This CDR3 has 13 amino acids. The ends were cut back, 1 base at V and 8 bases at J, with 8 bases in the middle. Germline-derived CDR1 and CDR2 are SGHVS and FNYEAQ. CDR3 sequence reads: CASSLEGGEKLFF. For the CDR3, the DNA is TGTGCCAGCAGCTTAGAGGGAGGGGAAAAACTGTTTTTT.

The gene calls are TRBV9 and TRBJ1-6; 7 bases fit TRBD1. The V gene's germline CDR1 is SGDLS and CDR2 YYNGEE. Trimming removed 4 bases from V and 15 bases from J; junction bases left unmatched: 7. The CDR3 consists of 12 residues. DNA for the CDR3: TGTGCCAGCAGCCCACAGGGGAATGACCTCCACTTT. Amino acids: CASSPQGNDLHF.

The chain has TRBV11-3 and TRBJ2-1, with D hard to call. Trimming removed 1 base from V and 8 bases from J, with 9 bases in between. The CDR3 runs to 13 residues. Germline CDR1 SGHNT, CDR2 YENEEA. The CDR3 coding sequence is TGTGCCAGCAGCTTAGGCCTTGGGGATGAGCAGTTCTTC. Protein: CASSLGLGDEQFF.

This sequence joins TRBV19 and TRBJ2-7; 10 positions agree with TRBD1. V was clipped by 5 bases and J by 2 bases; unmatched bases: 3. This CDR3 has 14 residues. Germline CDR1 is LNHDA and CDR2 is SQIVND (reference sequence). CDR3 sequence reads: CASSAGTGAYEQYF. The CDR3 region has the DNA TGTGCCAGTAGTGCGGGGACAGGGGCCTACGAGCAGTACTTC.

This clone has just a few counts. V and J are TRBV6-2 or TRBV6-3 and TRBJ2-6, with D uncertain. The ends were cut back, 2 bases at V and 1 base at J, with 6 bases in the middle. This CDR3 contains 15 residues. In germline, CDR1 is MNHEY, CDR2 SVGEGT. This CDR3 reads CASSYDWSGANVLTF. In nucleotides, the CDR3 is TGTGCCAGCAGTTACGACTGGTCTGGGGCCAACGTCCTGACTTTC.

The rearrangement links TRBV7-9 to TRBJ2-3, with 10 bases fitting TRBD2. The J segment lost 0 bases and the V segment lost 4 bases, leaving 4 bases of the junction unmatched. CDR3 length equals 16 residues. Germline CDR1 is SEHNR and CDR2 is FQNEAQ (reference sequence). The CDR3 nucleotides read TGTGCCAGCAGCTCGGGACTAGCGCGGAGCACAGATACGCAGTATTTT. Its translation is CASSSGLARSTDTQYF.

This clone was observed a single time. This chain uses TRBV19 with TRBJ2-5; 11 bases match TRBD2. The junction had 10 bases not matched to a gene; V was cut back by 6 bases and J by 1 base. The germline V gene encodes CDR1 LNHDA and CDR2 SQIVND (reference sequence). The length of the CDR3 is 17 residues. The CDR3 DNA follows: TGTGCCAGTAGCAGCCCCGGGACTAGCGGCACCCAAGAGACCCAGTACTTC. As protein: CASSSPGTSGTQETQYF.

On this clone: The junction differs from germline at one of its ends, possibly a read error. V gene TRBV7-7 combines with J gene TRBJ2-5, with D perhaps matching TRBD2 (6 bases). The CDR3 covers 16 residues. The V gene's germline CDR1 is SSHAT and CDR2 FNYEAQ (reference sequence). The DNA for the CDR3 is TGTGCTAGCAGCTTAGATGGAGGGAATGGAGAAGAGACCCAGTACTTC. It specifies CASSLDGGNGEETQYF.

The chain recombines TRBV6-6 with TRBJ1-5, with 9 bases fitting TRBD1. Germline values: CDR1 MNHNY, CDR2 SVGAGI (reference sequence). The CDR3 sequence is 16 residues long. The V segment lost 5 bases and the J segment 1 base; nucleotides outside the gene matches: 6. This chain's CDR3 is CASSREGQGSNQPQHF. The CDR3 DNA is TGTGCCAGCAGTCGAGAAGGACAGGGGAGCAATCAGCCCCAGCATTTT.

The chain carries TRBV19 and TRBJ2-1, with D hard to call. Germline CDR1 and CDR2: LNHDA and SQIVND (reference sequence). The CDR3 covers 11 residues. V gave up 7 bases and J gave up 4 bases, with 5 bases separating them. The CDR3 DNA reads as TGTGCCAGTACCCGGTACAATGAGCAGTTCTTC. Amino acids: CASTRYNEQFF.

The rearrangement joins TRBV28 to TRBJ2-3; TRBD2 matches at 10 bases. CDR3 length: 15 residues. Looked up from germline, CDR1 is MDHEN and CDR2 is SYDVKM. The trim removed 5 bases at V and 8 bases at J, leaving 10 bases unmatched. CDR3: CASSNGLAVQGTQYF. CDR3 nucleotide sequence: TGTGCCAGCAGTAACGGACTAGCGGTTCAGGGTACGCAGTATTTT. Drawing the rest from reference TRBV28 and TRBJ2-3, the complete variable domain is DVKVTQSSRYLVKRTGEKVFLECVQDMDHENMFWYRQDPGLGLRLIYFSYDVKMKEKGDIPEGYSVSREKKERFSLILESASTNQTSMYLCASSNGLAVQGTQYFGPGTRLTVL.

The V gene is TRBV9, the J gene TRBJ2-5; the match to TRBD2 covers 16 bases. The J segment lost 2 bases and the V segment lost 4 bases, leaving 5 bases of the junction unmatched. The CDR3 spans 17 residues. Germline V gene data show CDR1 as SGDLS and CDR2 as YYNGEE. CDR3 bases: TGTGCCAGCAGCTTAGGGACTAGCGGGAGGGGACAAGAGACCCAGTACTTC. This sequence encodes CASSLGTSGRGQETQYF.

The chain is built from TRBV30 and TRBJ1-3; TRBD1 aligns across 7 bases. CDR1 GTSNPN and CDR2 SVGIG come from the germline V gene (reference sequence). Trimming cost V 6 bases and J 4 bases; bases outside gene matches: 6. CDR3 length equals 13 residues. DNA for the CDR3: TGTGCCTGCCGACAGGGCGGCGGAAACACCATATATTTT. Translating gives CACRQGGGNTIYF.

The chain has TRBV9 and TRBJ2-7; TRBD1 matches 9 bases. Per the germline V gene, CDR1 is SGDLS and CDR2 is YYNGEE. CDR3 length equals 14 residues. V was clipped by 0 bases and J by 3 bases; unmatched bases: 1. DNA of the CDR3: TGTGCCAGCAGCGTAGCGGGACAGGGCTACGAGCAGTACTTC. Translating it yields CASSVAGQGYEQYF.

This chain uses TRBV30 with TRBJ2-7; D possibly corresponds to TRBD2 (5 bases). V was trimmed by 5 bases and J by 2 bases, leaving 13 bases between them. The germline V gene encodes CDR1 GTSNPN and CDR2 SVGIG (reference sequence). The CDR3 length is 13 residues. The DNA for the CDR3 is TGTGCCTGGGGAGGTGGGGAAGCCTACGAGCAGTACTTC. This sequence encodes CAWGGGEAYEQYF.

The chain couples TRBV2 to TRBJ2-7; D is unresolved. Germline CDR1 is SNHLY and CDR2 is FYNNEI. The CDR3 totals 13 residues. Trimming shortened V by 1 base and J by 3 bases, and 7 bases separated the two germline ends. In DNA, the CDR3 is TGTGCCAGCAGTGAAGGGCTACACTACGAGCAGTACTTC. It codes for CASSEGLHYEQYF.